One T cell receptor (beta chain) is described in this entry. Its specificity is not known. The sample is drawn from a study of human T cells and chemical hapten exposure. Study overall: An approximately 2 cm by approximately 2 cm inner upper arm patch received 2% DPC for sensitization. There were per-sample TCR yield variations, arising mainly from small pooled library volume differences.

Findings of the study overall: Counts of TCRs above 1 in 1000 frequency stayed unchanged with DPC sensitization. Expanded TCRs made up significantly more big CDR3 similarity clusters than controls did.

The CDR3 contains 15 residues. Germline assignment: CDR1 MGHRA and CDR2 YSYEKL. The V end lost 1 base, the J end lost 7 bases, and 14 bases lay between the germline ends. The time point was: patch test 3, about 24 weeks after DPC sensitization. The treatment here: therapeutic diphenylcyclopropenone sensitization with weekly scalp DPC. TCRdb fed the RACE reads into MiXCR, producing one record per CDR3 protein. The profile shows fewer than 200,000 distinct CDR3 sequences, about a quarter of them singletons. This sequence was found in a woman younger than 30 with alopecia areata. Some clones in this sample may be carry-over from other donors' samples. The chain links TRBV4-1 to TRBJ1-5; D possibly corresponds to TRBD1 (5 bases). This specimen consisted of whole blood, obtained in connection with sensitization to the hapten diphenylcyclopropenone (DPC). The CDR3 sequence: CASSQVWGLGQPQHF. CDR3 nucleotide sequence: TGCGCCAGCAGCCAAGTTTGGGGACTGGGGCAGCCCCAGCATTTT.